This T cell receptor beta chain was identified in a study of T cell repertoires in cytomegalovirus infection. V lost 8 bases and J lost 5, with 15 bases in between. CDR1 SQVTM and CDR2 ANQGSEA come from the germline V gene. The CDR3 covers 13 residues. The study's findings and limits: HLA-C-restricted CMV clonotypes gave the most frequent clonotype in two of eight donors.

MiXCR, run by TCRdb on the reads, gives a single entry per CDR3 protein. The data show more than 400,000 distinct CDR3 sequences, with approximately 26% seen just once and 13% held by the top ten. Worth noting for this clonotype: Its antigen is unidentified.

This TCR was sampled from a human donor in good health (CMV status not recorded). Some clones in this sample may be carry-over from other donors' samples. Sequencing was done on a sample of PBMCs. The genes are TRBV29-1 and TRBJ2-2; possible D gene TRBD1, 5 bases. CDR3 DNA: TGCAGCCCTGACTGGGGCCGAACCGGGGAGCTGTTTTTT. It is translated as CSPDWGRTGELFF.